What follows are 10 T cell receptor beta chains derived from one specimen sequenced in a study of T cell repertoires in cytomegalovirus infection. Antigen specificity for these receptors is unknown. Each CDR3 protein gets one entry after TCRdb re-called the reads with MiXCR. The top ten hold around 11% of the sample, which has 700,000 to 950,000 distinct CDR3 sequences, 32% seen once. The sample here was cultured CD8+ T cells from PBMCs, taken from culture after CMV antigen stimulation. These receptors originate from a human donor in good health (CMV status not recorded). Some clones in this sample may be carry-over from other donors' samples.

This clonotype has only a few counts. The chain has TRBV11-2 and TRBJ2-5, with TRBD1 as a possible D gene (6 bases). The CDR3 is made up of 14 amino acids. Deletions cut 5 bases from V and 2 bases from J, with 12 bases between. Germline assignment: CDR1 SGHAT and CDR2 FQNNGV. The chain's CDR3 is CASSPWTVQETQYF. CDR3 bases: TGTGCCAGCAGCCCCTGGACAGTACAAGAGACCCAGTACTTC. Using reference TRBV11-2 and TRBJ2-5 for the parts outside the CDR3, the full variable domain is EAGVAQSPRYKIIEKRQSVAFWCNPISGHATLYWYQQILGQGPKLLIQFQNNGVVDDSQLPKDRFSAERLKGVDSTLKIQPAKLEDSAVYLCASSPWTVQETQYFGPGTRLLVL.

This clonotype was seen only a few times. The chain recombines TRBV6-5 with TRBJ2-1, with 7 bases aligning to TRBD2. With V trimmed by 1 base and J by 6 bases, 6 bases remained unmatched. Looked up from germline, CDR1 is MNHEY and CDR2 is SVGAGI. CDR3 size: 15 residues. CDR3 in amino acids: CASSYLWGGGNEQFF. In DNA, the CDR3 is TGTGCCAGCAGTTACTTGTGGGGGGGGGGCAATGAGCAGTTCTTC.

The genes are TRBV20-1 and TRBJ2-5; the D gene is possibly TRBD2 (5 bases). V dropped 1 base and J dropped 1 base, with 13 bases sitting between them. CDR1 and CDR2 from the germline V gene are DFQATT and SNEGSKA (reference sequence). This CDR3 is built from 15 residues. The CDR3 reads CSARASLDSQETQYF. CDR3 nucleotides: TGCAGTGCTAGAGCCTCACTAGATTCCCAAGAGACCCAGTACTTC.

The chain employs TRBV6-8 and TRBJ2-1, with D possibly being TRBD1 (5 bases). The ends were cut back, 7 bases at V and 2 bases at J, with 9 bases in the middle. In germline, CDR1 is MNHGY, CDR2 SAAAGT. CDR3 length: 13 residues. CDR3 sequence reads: CASKGVTYNEQFF. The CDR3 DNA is TGTGCCAGCAAAGGGGTTACCTACAATGAGCAGTTCTTC.

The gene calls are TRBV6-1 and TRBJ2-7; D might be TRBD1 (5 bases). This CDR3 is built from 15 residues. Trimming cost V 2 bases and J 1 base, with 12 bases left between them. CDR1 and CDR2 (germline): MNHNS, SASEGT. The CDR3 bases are TGTGCCAGCAGTGAATACTGGAAGGGGTCCTACGAGCAGTACGTC. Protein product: CASSEYWKGSYEQYV.

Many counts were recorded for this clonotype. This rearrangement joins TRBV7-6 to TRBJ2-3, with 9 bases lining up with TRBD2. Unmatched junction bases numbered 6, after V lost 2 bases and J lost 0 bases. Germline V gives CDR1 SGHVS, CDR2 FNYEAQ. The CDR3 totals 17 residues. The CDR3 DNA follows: TGTGCCAGCAGCTTACCGCTAGCGGGGACTAGCACAGATACGCAGTATTTT. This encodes CASSLPLAGTSTDTQYF.

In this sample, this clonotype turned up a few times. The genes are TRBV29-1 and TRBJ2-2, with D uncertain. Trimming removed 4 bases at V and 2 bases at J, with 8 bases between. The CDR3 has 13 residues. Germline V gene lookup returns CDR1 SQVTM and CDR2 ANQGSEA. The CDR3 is CSVVPHNTGELFF. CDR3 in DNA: TGCAGCGTTGTTCCACACAACACCGGGGAGCTGTTTTTT.

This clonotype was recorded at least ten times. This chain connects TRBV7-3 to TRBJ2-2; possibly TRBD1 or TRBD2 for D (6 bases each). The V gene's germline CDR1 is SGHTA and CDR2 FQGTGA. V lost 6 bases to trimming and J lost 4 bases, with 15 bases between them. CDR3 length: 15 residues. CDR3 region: CASSLSGAPTGELFF. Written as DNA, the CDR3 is TGTGCCAGCAGTTTGTCGGGGGCCCCCACCGGGGAGCTGTTTTTT.

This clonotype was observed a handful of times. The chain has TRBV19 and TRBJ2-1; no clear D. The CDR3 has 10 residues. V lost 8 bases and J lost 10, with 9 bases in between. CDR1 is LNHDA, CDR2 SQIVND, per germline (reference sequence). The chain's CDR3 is CASFGREQFF. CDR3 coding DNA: TGTGCCAGTTTCGGCCGAGAGCAGTTCTTC.

CDR3 protein: CASGTEIQETQYF. The CDR3 DNA is TGTGCCAGTGGCACCGAGATTCAAGAGACCCAGTACTTC. The J gene is TRBJ2-5, the V gene TRBV19; no clear D gene. Germline CDR1 is LNHDA and CDR2 is SQIVND (reference sequence). V gave up 8 bases and J gave up 2 bases, with 12 bases separating them. CDR3 length: 13 residues.